Listed below are T cell receptor beta chains from one sample, sequenced in a study of T cell repertoires in cytomegalovirus infection. TCRdb analysed the reads with MiXCR anew, one entry per CDR3 protein. The data contain around 710,000 distinct CDR3 sequences, almost 30% of them singletons. Their antigen targets remain unknown. The source was cultured CD8+ T cells from PBMCs, collected from culture after CMV antigen stimulation. Receptors originate from a human donor in good health (CMV status not recorded). Some clones in this sample may be carry-over from other donors' samples. The CDR3 runs from the conserved cysteine through the conserved F or W. The order of the fields is V gene, clone size, J gene, D gene, CDR3 DNA, CDR3 protein. D genes are given only for firm matches. Clone size is shown for a subset of rows, as once, few, many or a class of expanded clone.

TRBV25-1	-	TRBJ1-1	-	TGTGCCAGCAGTGAACCACAGGGATTTAGCGGCACTGAAGCTTTCTTT	CASSEPQGFSGTEAFF
TRBV7-2	-	TRBJ2-5	TRBD2	TGTGCCAGCAGTTCACGGGGGGGCGTTCGAGAGACCCAGTACTTC	CASSSRGGVRETQYF
TRBV11-2	-	TRBJ2-6	-	TGTGCCAGCAGCTTATCATATAACTCTGGGGCCAACGTCCTGACTTTC	CASSLSYNSGANVLTF
TRBV6-5	few	TRBJ1-5	-	TGTGCCAGCAGTTACTCACCCCCAGGACACAATCAGCCCCAGCATTTT	CASSYSPPGHNQPQHF
TRBV6-1	-	TRBJ2-7	TRBD1	TGTGCCAGCAGTGAAGGGGTGTGGGACAGCTCCTACGAGCAGTACTTC	CASSEGVWDSSYEQYF
TRBV14	-	TRBJ1-6	TRBD1	TGTGCCAGCAGCCGAACAGGGGTTGATTCACCCCTCCACTTT	CASSRTGVDSPLHF
TRBV10-3	-	TRBJ2-3	TRBD2	TGTGCCATCAGTGAGGACGGCGGGGGATACACAGATACGCAGTATTTT	CAISEDGGGYTDTQYF
TRBV12-5	-	TRBJ1-2	-	TGTGCTAGTGCGGGGGGGGTTGGAAGCTATGGCTACACCTTC	CASAGGVGSYGYTF
TRBV6-1	-	TRBJ2-5	-	TGTGCCAGCAGTTTCGGACCCAAGGGAGAGACCCAGTACTTC	CASSFGPKGETQYF
TRBV7-9	few	TRBJ2-7	TRBD1	TGTGCCAGCAGCCGTGGACAGGGCGGGGACTACGAGCAGTACTTC	CASSRGQGGDYEQYF
TRBV5-5	few	TRBJ1-5	-	TGTGCCAGCAGCTTCCGGGACACTTACTGGAATAGCAATCAGCCCCAGCATTTT	CASSFRDTYWNSNQPQHF
TRBV29-1	-	TRBJ2-7	TRBD2	TGCAGCGTTGAAGATCCTAGCGGGGACTACGAGCAGTACTTC	CSVEDPSGDYEQYF
TRBV6-1	-	TRBJ1-1	-	TGTGCCAGCAGCGTAGCGGACTCCATAATAAGGGGGAACACTGAAGCTTTCTTT	CASSVADSIIRGNTEAFF
TRBV27	-	TRBJ1-6	TRBD1	TGTGCCACCAGTTTCCAGGGGGTCGGCTCACCCCTCCACTTT	CATSFQGVGSPLHF
TRBV27	few	TRBJ2-1	-	TGTGCCAGCAGCGATACCCGAGTTTTGGATGAGCAGTTCTTC	CASSDTRVLDEQFF
TRBV29-1	-	TRBJ1-2	-	TGCAGCGTTGAAATCGCGACGGGCCTCTATGGCTACACCTTC	CSVEIATGLYGYTF
TRBV12-3/TRBV12-4	-	TRBJ1-3	TRBD1	TGTGCCAGCAGCCTTCCTGCGGGACAGGGAACGAACACCATATATTTT	CASSLPAGQGTNTIYF
TRBV6-1	few	TRBJ2-3	-	TGTGCCAGCACCTCCGTGGTGGGGGATACGCAGTATTTT	CASTSVVGDTQYF
TRBV7-6	-	TRBJ1-5	TRBD1	TGTGCCAGCAGCTTAGATACAGGGGTAAATCAGCCCCAGCATTTT	CASSLDTGVNQPQHF
TRBV29-1	-	TRBJ1-4	-	TGCAGCGTTGAAGATTGGGGTGGAGGTGGCGAAAAACTGTTTTTT	CSVEDWGGGGEKLFF
TRBV28	-	TRBJ2-3	TRBD2	TGTGCCAGCAGACGTCCCGGGACTAGCGGGGTAAATACGCAGTATTTT	CASRRPGTSGVNTQYF
TRBV7-8	many	TRBJ1-1	TRBD1	TGTGCCAGCAGCTCACCGACAGGGTCCGACGGTGAAGCTTTCTTT	CASSSPTGSDGEAFF
TRBV4-3	-	TRBJ2-3	-	TGCGCCAGCAGCCAGGAAGCGGGTTATTACACAGATACGCAGTATTTT	CASSQEAGYYTDTQYF
TRBV28	-	TRBJ2-5	TRBD2	TGTGCCAGCAGTTTACCTTTCGGACTAGAGGAGACCCAGTACTTC	CASSLPFGLEETQYF
TRBV6-5	few	TRBJ1-5	-	TGTGCCAGCAGATTGACGACAGAGCCCAATCAGCCCCAGCATTTT	CASRLTTEPNQPQHF
TRBV6-2/TRBV6-3	-	TRBJ2-7	-	TGTGCCAGCAGTCCGACGTGGGTCGAGCAGTACTTC	CASSPTWVEQYF
TRBV6-2/TRBV6-3	few	TRBJ1-4	-	TGTGCCAGCACCTTGGGCTCTGGAGAACTGTTTTTT	CASTLGSGELFF
TRBV28	few	TRBJ1-1	-	TGTGCCAGCATCCCCGTAAGGGGGGGCACTGAAGCTTTCTTT	CASIPVRGGTEAFF
TRBV3-1	-	TRBJ2-5	-	TGTGCCAGCAGCCAAGGAAGCGGCGAGTGGACCCAGTACTTC	CASSQGSGEWTQYF
TRBV27	-	TRBJ2-1	-	TGTGCCAGCAGTTTGGCCGGGACCCGAAATGAGCAGTTCTTC	CASSLAGTRNEQFF
TRBV20-1	-	TRBJ1-1	TRBD1	TGCAGTGCGGTCGACAGGGGGAATATTCTAGCTTTCTTT	CSAVDRGNILAFF
TRBV6-1	few	TRBJ1-1	-	TGTGCCAGCAGTGAAGTCTTGTTTGAAGCTTTCTTT	CASSEVLFEAFF
TRBV19	-	TRBJ1-5	-	TGTGCCAGTAGTATTGAGGCCCCAATCTTCAATCAGCCCCAGCATTTT	CASSIEAPIFNQPQHF
TRBV7-6	-	TRBJ2-1	TRBD2	TGTGCCAGCAGCTTATTGAGCGGGGGGGCCTACAATGAGCAGTTCTTC	CASSLLSGGAYNEQFF
TRBV12-3/TRBV12-4	many	TRBJ1-4	-	TGTGCCAGCACTGGGCGTACTAATGAAAAACTGTTTTTT	CASTGRTNEKLFF
TRBV27	many	TRBJ2-2	-	TGTGCCAGCAGTTTCCGGCAGAGCACCGGGGAGCTGTTTTTT	CASSFRQSTGELFF
TRBV7-8	many	TRBJ2-3	TRBD1	TGTGCCAGCAGCTCAAAAGCCGGGACAGTTCCTACAGATACGCAGTATTTT	CASSSKAGTVPTDTQYF
TRBV24-1	few	TRBJ2-2	-	TGTGCCACCAGTGGACGTTACACCGGGGAGCTGTTTTTT	CATSGRYTGELFF
TRBV5-1	once	TRBJ2-1	TRBD1	TGCGCCAGCAGCTTACCAGACAGGGGAAGTTCGGGGAATGAGCAGTTCTTC	CASSLPDRGSSGNEQFF
TRBV2	-	TRBJ2-7	-	TGTGCCAGCAGTGTGGGCCAGGGCACCTACGAGCAGTACTTC	CASSVGQGTYEQYF
TRBV7-9	-	TRBJ2-1	-	TGTGCCAGCAGCTTTACTACTCGCGGTGTGGCCTACAATGAGCAGTTCTTC	CASSFTTRGVAYNEQFF
TRBV4-1	few	TRBJ1-1	TRBD1	TGCGCCAGCAGCCAAGGTCGGGACAGGGGGGGTGAAGCTTTCTTT	CASSQGRDRGGEAFF
TRBV27	-	TRBJ2-3	-	TGTGCCAGCAGCCTGACGGTCTCGGGAGATACGCAGTATTTT	CASSLTVSGDTQYF
TRBV7-6	few	TRBJ1-1	TRBD1	TGTGCCAGCAGCCCTCGGACAGGGCCGATCATGAACACTGAAGCTTTCTTT	CASSPRTGPIMNTEAFF
TRBV11-2	few	TRBJ2-5	-	TGTGCCAGCAGCTTAGATCTGTGGGGCGGGGCCGCAGGGAAAGAGACCCAGTACTTC	CASSLDLWGGAAGKETQYF
TRBV29-1	few	TRBJ2-2	TRBD2	TGCAGCGTTGAAAGCGGGGGACGGGACACCGGGGAGCTGTTTTTT	CSVESGGRDTGELFF
TRBV7-9	few	TRBJ1-1	-	TGTGCCAGCAGCTATGGGGAGGAAGCTTTCTTT	CASSYGEEAFF
TRBV20-1	-	TRBJ1-1	-	TGCAGTGCTCTCCGGGGTTCGGGGAACACTGAAGCTTTCTTT	CSALRGSGNTEAFF
TRBV28	-	TRBJ2-5	-	TGTGCCAGCACCAGAGGAGGGGACCGCCGTTGGGAGACCCAGTACTTC	CASTRGGDRRWETQYF
TRBV5-6	-	TRBJ2-5	-	TGTGCCAGCAGCGTTCCCGGGACACAACAAGAGACCCAGTACTTC	CASSVPGTQQETQYF
TRBV7-9	few	TRBJ2-5	-	TGTGCCAGCAGCACCCCCAGGAGGGGGCAAGAGACCCAGTACTTC	CASSTPRRGQETQYF
TRBV12-3/TRBV12-4	many	TRBJ2-1	TRBD2	TGTGCCAGCAGTTGGCGCGGGGGCTACAATGAGCAGTTCTTC	CASSWRGGYNEQFF
TRBV4-1	few	TRBJ2-5	-	TGCGCCAGCAGCCTAAACCCACGTTTTCAAGAGACCCAGTACTTC	CASSLNPRFQETQYF
TRBV4-1	-	TRBJ2-1	TRBD2	TGCGCCAGCAGCCCTACCCCCGGACTAGCGGGGCAGTCCTACAATGAGCAGTTCTTC	CASSPTPGLAGQSYNEQFF
TRBV4-1	few	TRBJ2-7	TRBD2	TGCGCCAGCAGCCAAGTGACTAGCGGGGCGTCTTACGAGCAGTACTTC	CASSQVTSGASYEQYF
TRBV24-1	-	TRBJ2-2	-	TGTGCCACCAGTGAAAGGGCGACCACCGGGGAGCTGTTTTTT	CATSERATTGELFF
TRBV2	-	TRBJ1-5	-	TGTGCCAGCAGTGAAGTTGACAGGCAGCCCCAGCATTTT	CASSEVDRQPQHF
TRBV15	-	TRBJ2-2	TRBD2	TGTGCCACCAGCAGAGATCGGGCGGGGGGGAACACCGGGGAGCTGTTTTTT	CATSRDRAGGNTGELFF
TRBV6-1	-	TRBJ2-6	TRBD1	TGTGCCAGCAGGCCGACAGGGGCTGGGGCCAACGTCCTGACTTTC	CASRPTGAGANVLTF
TRBV29-1	-	TRBJ2-2	TRBD2	TGCAGCGTTAGACTAGCGGGGGGGACCGGGGAGCTGTTTTTT	CSVRLAGGTGELFF